What follows are 5 T cell receptor beta chains derived from one specimen sequenced in a study of T cell responses to AZD1222 COVID-19 vaccine. Repertoires were generated with immunoSEQ multiplex PCR, while TCRdb's copy carries only in-frame clones and drops some. The table records about 140,000 clones, around 90% of them present only once. Sequencing was performed on peripheral blood, taken 28 days after the second AZD1222 dose. These receptors all stem from an adult who received the AZD1222 COVID-19 vaccine.

This chain uses TRBV9 with TRBJ2-7; perhaps TRBD2 as D (5 bases). The CDR3 contains 15 residues. V lost 5 bases, J lost 4 bases, and 19 bases lay in between. Germline CDR1 reads SGDLS; CDR2 reads YYNGEE. DNA for the CDR3: TGTGCCAGCAGTTCTCTGGCGGAGCCGGGATACGAGCAGTACTTC. Residues: CASSSLAEPGYEQYF.

This chain joins TRBV18 and TRBJ1-3, with D tentatively TRBD1 (5 bases). Germline V lookup: CDR1 KGHSH, CDR2 LQKENI. The CDR3 runs 12 residues. Trimming left V 3 bases short and J 8 bases short, with 8 bases between. The CDR3 region has the DNA TGTGCCAGCTCACCGACAGTAGACACCATATATTTT. Protein product: CASSPTVDTIYF.

The chain carries TRBV19 and TRBJ1-5; D is uncertain. Germline loops: CDR1 LNHDA, CDR2 SQIVND (reference sequence). Trimming took 1 base from V and 2 from J, leaving 12 bases between them. The CDR3 spans 16 residues. The CDR3 DNA reads TGTGCCAGTAGTATAGTAGGGAGGGAGGGCAATCAGCCCCAGCATTTT. Its translation is CASSIVGREGNQPQHF.

The chain couples TRBV24-1 to TRBJ1-3, with a possible D match to TRBD1 (5 bases). Per germline, CDR1 KGHDR and CDR2 SFDVKD. CDR3 length: 13 residues. Trimming stripped 5 bases from V and 3 bases from J, with 7 bases between. CDR3: CATSAGSGNTIYF. CDR3 DNA sequence: TGTGCCACCAGTGCAGGGAGTGGAAACACCATATATTTT.

This clone was observed once. The chain links TRBV5-1 to TRBJ1-1; D ambiguous. The CDR3 contains 14 residues. V dropped 2 bases and J dropped 3 bases, with 11 bases sitting between them. The V gene's germline CDR1 is SGHRS and CDR2 YFSETQ. CDR3 protein: CASSFREGDTEAFF. The CDR3 nucleotides read TGCGCCAGCAGCTTTAGGGAAGGAGACACTGAAGCTTTCTTT.